The clone carrying this TCR beta chain was observed at least ten times. V dropped 5 bases and J dropped 5; count of bases not matched to a gene: 3. The CDR3 spans 14 residues. CDR1 and CDR2 (germline): LNHDA, SQIVND (reference sequence). The entry originates in a study of early T cells in non-severe SARS-CoV-2 infection. Study-wide background: Sequenced material consisted of bulk RNA (from unsorted whole blood), and chains were unpaired.

The protocol attached unique molecular identifiers to individual cDNA molecules. TCRdb reprocessed the 5' RACE reads with MiXCR, giving one entry per CDR3 protein. Among fewer than 40,000 distinct CDR3 sequences, roughly 7.1% were seen once, and the ten largest hold about 13%. The source of this sequence is an adult who was a healthcare worker with PCR-confirmed SARS-CoV-2 infection or an uninfected control (not recorded which). The gene calls are TRBV19 and TRBJ1-4, with TRBD1 matching over 9 bases. The sequencing here drew on whole blood, taken at baseline. The CDR3 DNA sequence: TGTGCCAGTAGTCAGGACAGGGGCAATGAAAAACTGTTTTTT. Its translation: CASSQDRGNEKLFF. Using reference TRBV19 and TRBJ1-4 for the parts outside the CDR3, the full variable domain is DGGITQSPKYLFRKEGQNVTLSCEQNLNHDAMYWYRQDPGQGLRLIYYSQIVNDFQKGDIAEGYSVSREKKESFPLTVTSAQKNPTAFYLCASSQDRGNEKLFFGSGTQLSVL.